This T cell receptor beta chain was observed in a study of blood T cell repertoires in COVID-19. Across the whole study: Samples taken during acute and convalescent COVID-19 were collected in the United States, Italy and Spain. From T cells, B-cell-depleted T cells, or PBMCs came the material, which was cDNA or gDNA.

Trimming pared 3 bases from V and 4 bases from J, leaving 7 bases between. Germline V gene sequence: CDR1 SEHNR, CDR2 FQNEAQ (reference sequence). The CDR3 has 13 residues. The method was immunoSEQ multiplex PCR; TCRdb's version includes in-frame clones alone and lacks a portion of them. Here the sample spans about 200,000 clones, around 94% being singletons. Enrollment of patients from Seattle took place during active infection, with longitudinal follow-up. The clonotype originates from a young man with COVID-19, enrolled during active disease. The sequenced material came from peripheral blood. V is TRBV7-9 and J is TRBJ1-5; D unresolved. The CDR3 DNA follows: TGTGCCAGCAGCTTTGACGGGAATCAGCCCCAGCATTTT. It translates to CASSFDGNQPQHF.